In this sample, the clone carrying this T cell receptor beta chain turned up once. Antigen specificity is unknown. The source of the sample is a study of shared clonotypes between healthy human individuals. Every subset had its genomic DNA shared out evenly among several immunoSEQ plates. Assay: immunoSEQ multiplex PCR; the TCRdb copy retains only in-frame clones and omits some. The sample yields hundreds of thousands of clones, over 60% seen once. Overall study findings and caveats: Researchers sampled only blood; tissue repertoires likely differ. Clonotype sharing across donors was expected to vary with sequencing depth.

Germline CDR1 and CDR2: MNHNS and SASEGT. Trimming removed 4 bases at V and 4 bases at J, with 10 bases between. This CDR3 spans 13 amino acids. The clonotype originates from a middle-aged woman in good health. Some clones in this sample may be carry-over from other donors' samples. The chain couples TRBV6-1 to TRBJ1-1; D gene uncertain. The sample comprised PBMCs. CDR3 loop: CASSVEFGTEAFF. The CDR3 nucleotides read TGTGCCAGCAGTGTGGAATTCGGCACTGAAGCTTTCTTT.